This T cell receptor beta chain came from a study of T cell responses to AZD1222 COVID-19 vaccine. Sequenced by immunoSEQ multiplex PCR; TCRdb stores in-frame clones only, minus some. The table records roughly 120,000 clones, roughly 88% of them present only once. CDR3 size: 13 residues. Germline lookup yields CDR1 GTSNPN and CDR2 SVGIG (reference sequence). V was cut by 3 bases and J by 4 bases, with 13 bases left in between. In its sample, this clone was seen once. The source is an adult in good health. The rearrangement joins TRBV30 to TRBJ2-7; no firm D call. This specimen was peripheral blood, taken on day 0 of MenACWY control vaccination. The CDR3 coding sequence is TGTGCCTGGAGCCTTGGCAGTCTGTACGAGCAGTACTTC. Protein product: CAWSLGSLYEQYF.